Each of the 22 T cell receptor beta chains below was sequenced from the same sample in a study of T cells in Graves' hyperthyroidism and ophthalmopathy. RNA transcripts were the template for amplifying TCR beta CDR3 regions. An initial round of RT-PCR targeting the TCR CDR3 relied on the HTBI primer set. MiXCR was run by TCRdb on the multiplex PCR reads, yielding one entry per CDR3 protein. Of roughly 530,000 distinct CDR3 sequences in the sample, 15% to 20% were seen once. Sequencing was done on a sample of blood. The receptors originated from a woman between 18 and 30 years old with Graves' ophthalmopathy.

This clonotype was seen many times. The chain combines TRBV7-2 with TRBJ2-7, with TRBD2 matching over 8 bases. CDR1 and CDR2 from the germline V gene are SGHTA and FQGNSA. V trimming: 0 bases; J trimming: 4 bases; junction bases outside the gene matches: 5. The CDR3 length is 15 residues. CDR3 protein: CASSLAGLGVYEQYF. DNA of the CDR3: TGTGCCAGCAGCTTAGCGGGACTAGGGGTATACGAGCAGTACTTC.

J is TRBJ1-5 and V is TRBV19; 8 positions agree with TRBD1. V lost 5 bases, J lost 7 bases, and 7 bases stayed unmatched. This CDR3 spans 14 amino acids. Germline loops: CDR1 LNHDA, CDR2 SQIVND (reference sequence). CDR3 DNA: TGTGCCAGTAGTCCGGACAGGGTTGTACAGCCCCAGCATTTT. Residues: CASSPDRVVQPQHF.

To note about this clonotype: With a much larger clone just one base away, this may be a read error. The chain links TRBV6-1 to TRBJ2-7; D is possibly TRBD2 (5 bases). Trimming shortened V by 4 bases and J by 3 bases, and 16 bases separated the two germline ends. This CDR3 region has 15 residues. Per the germline V gene, CDR1 is MNHNS and CDR2 is SASEGT. The CDR3 DNA sequence: TGTGCCAGCAGTGGGGTTAGAGAGGAGGTCTACGAGCAGTACTTC. Translation gives CASSGVREEVYEQYF.

The rearrangement links TRBV6-2 or TRBV6-3 to TRBJ2-7; TRBD2 might be the D (5 bases). Deletions cut 0 bases from V and 2 bases from J, with 17 bases between. The CDR3 totals 17 residues. CDR1 MNHEY and CDR2 SVGEGT come from the germline V gene. CDR3 DNA: TGTGCCAGCAGTTACTCGTTCGGGGAGCGCCCCACCTACGAGCAGTACTTC. Translated, it gives CASSYSFGERPTYEQYF.

The chain has TRBV30 and TRBJ2-1; 11 bases are shared with TRBD2. Trimming removed 0 bases from V and 3 bases from J; junction bases left unmatched: 4. Germline CDR1 reads GTSNPN; CDR2 reads SVGIG (reference sequence). The CDR3 covers 16 residues. CDR3 DNA: TGTGCCTGGAGTGTACTAGCGGGAGAGGTCTACAATGAGCAGTTCTTC. Its translation is CAWSVLAGEVYNEQFF. The full variable domain, its missing parts supplied by reference TRBV30 and TRBJ2-1, is SQTIHQWPATLVQPVGSPLSLECTVEGTSNPNLYWYRQAAGRGLQLLFYSVGIGQISSEVPQNLSASRPQDRQFILSSKKLLLSDSGFYLCAWSVLAGEVYNEQFFGPGTRLTVL.

At least ten counts were recorded for this clonotype. The chain links TRBV7-9 to TRBJ2-7, with a weak D call TRBD2 (6 bases). The CDR3 length is 17 residues. The V gene lost 1 base and the J gene lost 1 base, with 17 bases spanning the gap. CDR1 and CDR2 (germline): SEHNR, FQNEAQ (reference sequence). The CDR3 here is CASSLGAAGPKSYEQYF. The DNA of the CDR3 is TGTGCCAGCAGCTTAGGGGCTGCGGGACCGAAATCCTACGAGCAGTACTTC.

This clonotype showed up many times. The chain links TRBV6-1 to TRBJ1-2, with D hard to call. CDR3 length: 11 residues. Germline CDR1 and CDR2: MNHNS and SASEGT. V lost 9 bases to trimming and J lost 4 bases, with 9 bases between them. The CDR3 here is CARDDGYGYTF. Here the CDR3 DNA reads TGTGCCAGAGACGACGGCTATGGCTACACCTTC.

V is TRBV4-1 and J is TRBJ2-2; TRBD1 aligns across 7 bases. V dropped 2 bases and J dropped 5; count of bases not matched to a gene: 11. The CDR3 runs to 17 residues. From germline, CDR1 is MGHRA and CDR2 YSYEKL. In nucleotides, the CDR3 is TGCGCCAGCAGCCAAACCGGGACAGCTGATGGAACCGGGGAGCTGTTTTTT. This sequence encodes CASSQTGTADGTGELFF.

This clonotype was counted ten times or more. The rearrangement joins TRBV11-2 to TRBJ2-1, with unresolved D. The V gene lost 1 base and the J gene lost 3 bases, with 1 base spanning the gap. The CDR3 has 12 amino acids. CDR1 and CDR2 (germline): SGHAT, FQNNGV. CDR3: CASSLGYNEQFF. CDR3 nucleotides: TGTGCCAGCAGCTTAGGCTACAATGAGCAGTTCTTC.

In its sample, this clonotype was seen a few times. The genes are TRBV25-1 and TRBJ1-6, with D unclear. The CDR3 spans 15 residues. V gave up 1 base and J gave up 7 bases, with 11 bases separating them. CDR1 MGHDK and CDR2 SYGVNS come from the germline V gene. The CDR3 bases are TGTGCCAGCAGTGAATCGGGATCTCTAAATTCACCCCTCCACTTT. It yields the protein CASSESGSLNSPLHF.

The V gene is TRBV19, the J gene TRBJ2-7; 9 bases are a match to TRBD2. The CDR3 is 14 residues long. Germline CDR1 and CDR2: LNHDA and SQIVND (reference sequence). V lost 7 bases, J lost 0 bases, and 4 bases stayed unmatched. The CDR3 is CASMNSGSSYEQYF. In DNA form, the CDR3 reads TGTGCCAGTATGAATAGCGGGAGCTCCTACGAGCAGTACTTC.

A note on this clonotype: This may arise from a read error, as a much more abundant clone is one base away. The chain uses TRBV30 and TRBJ2-1; 9 nucleotides line up with TRBD2. CDR1 and CDR2 (germline): GTSNPN, SVGIG (reference sequence). The V segment lost 0 bases and the J segment 5 bases; nucleotides outside the gene matches: 5. This CDR3 region has 15 residues. The CDR3 spells CAWSVLAGLHNEQFF. DNA for the CDR3: TGTGCCTGGAGTGTCCTAGCGGGGTTGCACAATGAGCAGTTCTTC.

V usage is TRBV15 and J usage is TRBJ1-5; D remains unclear. Trimming cost V 3 bases and J 0 bases, with 3 bases left between them. Germline V gene sequence: CDR1 LNHNV, CDR2 YYDKDF (reference sequence). The CDR3 sequence is 13 residues long. CDR3 region: CATSRGSNQPQHF. CDR3 nucleotide sequence: TGTGCCACCAGCAGGGGTAGCAATCAGCCCCAGCATTTT.

The table lists this clonotype with a few counts. The genes are TRBV28 and TRBJ2-1, with 15 bases matching TRBD2. The CDR3 consists of 15 residues. V lost 7 bases, J lost 7 bases, and 5 bases stayed unmatched. The germline V gene has CDR1 MDHEN and CDR2 SYDVKM. The CDR3 loop reads CASTLGLAGGNEQFF. In nucleotides, the CDR3 is TGTGCCAGCACCTTGGGACTAGCGGGAGGTAATGAGCAGTTCTTC.

The gene calls are TRBV6-4 and TRBJ2-3, with 12 bases lining up with TRBD2. The CDR3 extends over 15 amino acids. Unmatched junction bases numbered 3, after V lost 4 bases and J lost 4 bases. Germline assignment: CDR1 MRHNA and CDR2 SNTAGT. The CDR3 sequence: CASSGTSGTPDTQYF. CDR3 DNA sequence: TGTGCCAGCAGTGGGACTAGCGGGACTCCAGATACGCAGTATTTT.

The V and J genes are TRBV5-6 and TRBJ2-1; TRBD2 matches 9 bases. The CDR3 has 16 amino acids. Germline V gene data show CDR1 as SGHDT and CDR2 as YYEEEE. Unmatched junction bases numbered 13, after V lost 7 bases and J lost 5 bases. The CDR3 is CASGRLLAGKNNEQFF. DNA of the CDR3: TGTGCCAGCGGACGGTTACTAGCGGGCAAGAACAATGAGCAGTTCTTC.

This clonotype was recorded at least ten times. This sequence joins TRBV30 and TRBJ2-1; weak D call: TRBD2 (5 bases). Between the trimmed V and J ends, which lost 3 bases and 5 bases, there was a span of 29 bases. The CDR3 length is 19 residues. The V gene's germline CDR1 is GTSNPN and CDR2 SVGIG (reference sequence). The CDR3 sequence is CAWRARYSLIGLANNEQFF. The CDR3, as DNA: TGTGCCTGGAGGGCCCGGTATAGCCTCATCGGCCTAGCAAACAATGAGCAGTTCTTC.

This clonotype came up a few times. With a much larger clone just one base away, this may be a read error. The chain couples TRBV28 to TRBJ1-6, with D unresolved. V lost 3 bases, J lost 0 bases, and 3 bases lay in between. This CDR3 is built from 14 residues. Germline CDR1 reads MDHEN; CDR2 reads SYDVKM. In nucleotides, the CDR3 is TGTGCCAGCAGTTTTAGCTCCTATAATTCACCCCTCCACTTT. This codes for CASSFSSYNSPLHF.

This clonotype was recorded many times. This sequence joins TRBV30 and TRBJ1-2, with D tentatively TRBD1 (5 bases). The CDR3 covers 13 residues. CDR1 and CDR2 from the germline V gene are GTSNPN and SVGIG (reference sequence). V lost 1 base and J lost 7, with 13 bases in between. CDR3 nucleotides: TGTGCCTGGAGTGGGTTGCAGGGAGGTGGCTACACCTTC. As protein: CAWSGLQGGGYTF.

This clonotype was seen many times. One end of the junction does not line up with germline, which may come from a read error. This chain connects TRBV12-3 or TRBV12-4 to TRBJ2-7; TRBD2 might be the D (6 bases). The CDR3 length is 13 residues. The CDR3: CASSRRRDGEGNF. CDR3 DNA: TGTGCCAGCAGTCGCAGGCGGGATGGTGAAGGGAACTTC.

Comment on this clonotype: A much more abundant neighbour one base away suggests this may be a read error. The chain carries TRBV10-3 and TRBJ1-2; unclear D gene. Germline V gene data show CDR1 as ENHRY and CDR2 as SYGVKD. This CDR3 region has 13 residues. This CDR3 is CVISESLGLGYTF. The CDR3 nucleotides are TGTGTCATCAGTGAGTCCTTAGGGTTGGGCTACACCTTC.

This clonotype was detected a few times. This chain joins TRBV4-1 and TRBJ2-3; 9 nucleotides agree with TRBD1. The CDR3 runs to 17 residues. Germline V CDR1 and CDR2: MGHRA, YSYEKL. V dropped 3 bases and J dropped 8; count of bases not matched to a gene: 15. Here the CDR3 reads CASSHTPGQGFHRTQYF. CDR3 coding DNA: TGCGCCAGCAGCCATACCCCGGGACAGGGATTTCATCGTACGCAGTATTTT.